The entry below gives a single TCR beta chain sequence along with its context. What it binds is unknown. The sample is drawn from a study of cytomegalovirus exposure and HLA in healthy donors. 60 Vbeta and 13 Jbeta primers were used in PCR. Clones were sequenced by immunoSEQ multiplex PCR, and TCRdb holds only the in-frame ones, with some missing. The sample holds roughly 200,000 clones, about 86% seen once. Study outcomes and limitations: TCR beta sequences reportedly predicted the HLA-A and HLA-B alleles of most subjects accurately. Earlier results showed most TCR beta V segments being productive about 90% or about 30% of the time. Association of 16,951 TCR beta sequences with HLA alleles was found at 0.05 false discovery rate in a later analysis.

The CDR3 is 15 amino acids. V trimming: 3 bases; J trimming: 4 bases; junction bases outside the gene matches: 4. From germline, CDR1 is WNHNN and CDR2 SYGVQD (reference sequence). The chain employs TRBV10-1 and TRBJ2-1; 9 positions match TRBD1. The material sequenced was PBMCs. The sequence was obtained from a woman aged 25 to 39 in good health and CMV-seronegative. The CDR3 DNA follows: TGCGCCAGCAGTGAACAGGGGGCGGAATACAATGAGCAGTTCTTC. It codes for CASSEQGAEYNEQFF.